The 20 T cell receptor beta chains below come from one sample, sequenced in a study of T cells in Graves' hyperthyroidism and ophthalmopathy. There were TCR beta CDR3 regions amplified from RNA transcripts. HTBI primers drove first-round RT-PCR of the TCR CDR3. MiXCR, run by TCRdb on the multiplex PCR reads, gives a single entry per CDR3 protein. The sample carries 490,000 or so distinct CDR3 sequences, roughly a sixth recorded once. Sequencing was done on a sample of blood. Every receptor here comes from a woman between 25 and 40 years old with Graves' ophthalmopathy.

This clonotype was picked up many times. The chain carries TRBV13 and TRBJ1-2, with D unclear. V was pared by 4 bases and J by 3 bases, with 12 bases between. The CDR3 totals 14 residues. The V gene's germline CDR1 is PRHDT and CDR2 FYEKMQ (reference sequence). The CDR3 DNA follows: TGTGCCAGCAGCTCCGGAGACATTTACTATGGCTACACCTTC. Its protein is CASSSGDIYYGYTF.

V gene TRBV20-1 combines with J gene TRBJ2-7; 10 bases line up with TRBD2. The J segment lost 2 bases and the V segment lost 5 bases, leaving 6 bases of the junction unmatched. Germline V CDR1 and CDR2: DFQATT, SNEGSKA (reference sequence). The CDR3 has 14 residues. The CDR3 spells CSARTSGFTYEQYF. CDR3 DNA sequence: TGCAGTGCTCGGACTAGCGGCTTTACCTACGAGCAGTACTTC.

A note on this clonotype: A much more abundant neighbour one base away suggests this may be a read error. In nucleotides, the CDR3 is TGTGCCAGCAGTTCGAGGGCGTTACTAGCGGGAGTACATGAGCAGTTCTTC. It specifies CASSSRALLAGVHEQFF. The chain combines TRBV28 with TRBJ2-1, with 11 bases fitting TRBD2. V lost 4 bases and J lost 8; bases outside the gene matches: 13. This CDR3 has 17 amino acids. CDR1 is MDHEN and CDR2 is SYDVKM in the germline V gene.

In its sample, this clonotype was seen a few times. This chain connects TRBV10-3 to TRBJ2-4, with D possibly being TRBD1 (6 bases). The germline gives CDR1 ENHRY, CDR2 SYGVKD. CDR3 size: 15 residues. V lost 1 base and J lost 4, with 11 bases in between. The CDR3 region is CAISEWGLQKNIQYF. DNA of the CDR3: TGTGCCATCAGTGAGTGGGGGCTACAGAAAAACATTCAGTACTTC.

This clonotype was counted at least ten times. The chain combines TRBV28 with TRBJ1-1; D unclear. CDR3 length: 12 residues. From germline, CDR1 is MDHEN and CDR2 SYDVKM. V lost 3 bases, J lost 8 bases, and 10 bases lay in between. The CDR3 here is CASSLESWEAFF. The CDR3 DNA sequence: TGTGCCAGCAGTTTGGAGAGTTGGGAAGCTTTCTTT.

This clonotype was counted many times. The chain has TRBV20-1 and TRBJ2-7; D gene uncertain. V was trimmed by 2 bases and J by 5 bases, leaving 13 bases between them. The V gene's germline CDR1 is DFQATT and CDR2 SNEGSKA (reference sequence). The CDR3 runs to 13 residues. The CDR3 loop reads CSARLTGRNEQYF. The CDR3 nucleotides are TGCAGTGCTAGATTAACTGGTCGGAACGAGCAGTACTTC.

This clonotype was observed at least ten times. The genes are TRBV24-1 and TRBJ2-3, with D possibly being TRBD2 (6 bases). CDR1 KGHDR and CDR2 SFDVKD come from the germline V gene. The CDR3 is made up of 14 amino acids. Between the trimmed V and J ends, which lost 1 base and 4 bases, there was a span of 8 bases. The CDR3 region has the DNA TGTGCCACCAGTGATTTTTCGGGGGCAGATACGCAGTATTTT. Translation: CATSDFSGADTQYF.

In its sample, this clonotype was seen many times. The chain carries TRBV12-3 or TRBV12-4 and TRBJ2-1, with 12 bases aligning to TRBD2. The V gene end was trimmed by 0 bases and the J gene end by 10 bases; junction bases not matched to a gene: 16. The CDR3 has 19 residues. The CDR3 is CASSLAGLAGSHLFREQFF. CDR3 DNA sequence: TGTGCCAGCAGTTTAGCCGGACTAGCGGGATCCCATTTATTCCGCGAGCAGTTCTTC.

In this sample, this clonotype turned up a few times. The J gene is TRBJ1-3, the V gene TRBV27; no firm D call. V lost 6 bases and J lost 0, with 12 bases in between. Germline lookup yields CDR1 MNHEY and CDR2 SMNVEV (reference sequence). This CDR3 spans 15 amino acids. CDR3 nucleotides: TGTGCCAGCAGGAAGGGTACGAGCTCTGGAAACACCATATATTTT. Protein product: CASRKGTSSGNTIYF.

At least ten counts were recorded for this clonotype. The genes are TRBV30 and TRBJ2-2, with D perhaps TRBD1 (5 bases). CDR3 size: 13 residues. The V end was cut by 7 bases, the J end by 0 bases, with 9 bases between. Germline V gene lookup returns CDR1 GTSNPN and CDR2 SVGIG (reference sequence). The CDR3 region is CAYPRANTGELFF. The CDR3 DNA sequence: TGTGCCTACCCCAGGGCGAACACCGGGGAGCTGTTTTTT.

This clonotype has at least ten counts. The chain couples TRBV28 to TRBJ1-1; D uncertain. Germline V gene sequence: CDR1 MDHEN, CDR2 SYDVKM. The CDR3 extends over 14 amino acids. The germline V and J ends were trimmed by 2 bases and 1 base, with 8 bases remaining between them. CDR3 nucleotide sequence: TGTGCCAGCAGTTTAACCGTGGGGAACACTGAAGCTTTCTTT. It yields the protein CASSLTVGNTEAFF. The variable domain in full, with the rest retrieved from reference TRBV28 and TRBJ1-1, is DVKVTQSSRYLVKRTGEKVFLECVQDMDHENMFWYRQDPGLGLRLIYFSYDVKMKEKGDIPEGYSVSREKKERFSLILESASTNQTSMYLCASSLTVGNTEAFFGQGTRLTVV.

This clonotype was recorded at least ten times. V and J are TRBV13 and TRBJ2-7; 15 bases are a match to TRBD2. J lost 0 bases, V lost 1 base, and 7 bases had no gene match. In germline, CDR1 is PRHDT, CDR2 FYEKMQ (reference sequence). The CDR3 runs to 19 residues. This CDR3 is CASSLEGLAGGSSSYEQYF. The CDR3 DNA sequence: TGTGCCAGCAGCTTAGAGGGACTAGCGGGAGGTTCGAGCTCCTACGAGCAGTACTTC.

This clonotype has at least ten counts. CDR3 sequence reads: CASSFWAGYTF. The DNA of the CDR3 is TGTGCCAGCAGTTTTTGGGCGGGCTACACCTTC. This chain uses TRBV28 with TRBJ1-2; no definite D call. The CDR3 sequence is 11 residues long. Germline V lookup: CDR1 MDHEN, CDR2 SYDVKM. Trimming took 3 bases from V and 8 from J, leaving 7 bases between them.

At least ten counts were recorded for this clonotype. The chain joins TRBV20-1 to TRBJ1-5; TRBD1 is a possible D gene (6 bases). This CDR3 is 17 amino acids long. Germline V CDR1 and CDR2: DFQATT, SNEGSKA (reference sequence). Trimming removed 0 bases from V and 4 bases from J, with 19 bases in between. The CDR3 sequence: CSARDLRRGPTNQPQHF. CDR3 DNA: TGCAGTGCTAGAGATCTTCGTCGGGGGCCGACAAATCAGCCCCAGCATTTT.

This clonotype was seen repeatedly, ten times or more. The chain couples TRBV29-1 to TRBJ1-1; D is possibly TRBD1 (6 bases). This CDR3 spans 12 amino acids. The germline CDR1 and CDR2 sequences are SQVTM and ANQGSEA. V shed 4 bases and J shed 11 bases, with 17 bases lying between them. The CDR3 nucleotides read TGCAGCGTTGGTCGGGCAGGGGATGATGCTTTCTTT. This encodes CSVGRAGDDAFF.

The table lists this clonotype with many counts. The chain couples TRBV2 to TRBJ2-1, with D unresolved. V was clipped by 4 bases and J by 8 bases, with 15 bases between them. The CDR3 length is 14 residues. The V gene's germline CDR1 is SNHLY and CDR2 FYNNEI. This CDR3 reads CASSALSMEHEQFF. Written as DNA, the CDR3 is TGTGCCAGCAGTGCTCTGAGTATGGAGCATGAGCAGTTCTTC. The full variable domain, rest sourced from reference TRBV2 and TRBJ2-1, is EPEVTQTPSHQVTQMGQEVILRCVPISNHLYFYWYRQILGQKVEFLVSFYNNEISEKSEIFDDQFSVERPDGSNFTLKIRSTKLEDSAMYFCASSALSMEHEQFFGPGTRLTVL.

This clonotype was recorded many times. The CDR3, as DNA: TGCAGTGCTGGGCCCTCCGCCACGGTGAACAATGAGCAGTTCTTC. It yields the protein CSAGPSATVNNEQFF. The J gene is TRBJ2-1, the V gene TRBV20-1; the D is unclear. Germline CDR1 reads DFQATT; CDR2 reads SNEGSKA (reference sequence). V was cut by 5 bases and J by 5 bases, with 19 bases left in between. The CDR3 sequence is 15 residues long.

The chain recombines TRBV7-6 with TRBJ2-2; 8 bases line up with TRBD1. From germline, CDR1 is SGHVS and CDR2 FNYEAQ. The CDR3 length is 15 residues. After removal of 2 bases from V and 4 bases from J, the junction contained 3 bases not matched to a gene. The CDR3, as DNA: TGTGCCAGCAGCTTACAGGGGGCTGGCACCGGGGAGCTGTTTTTT. This sequence encodes CASSLQGAGTGELFF.

Comments on this clonotype: A read error may account for a junction end that differs from germline. The chain links TRBV5-1 to TRBJ2-7; weak D call: TRBD2 (5 bases). The CDR3 is 14 amino acids. CDR1 and CDR2 (germline): SGHRS, YFSETQ. The CDR3, as DNA: TGTGCCAGCAGCGTATATCCGGGGTCCTACGAGCAGTACTTC. It encodes CASSVYPGSYEQYF.

In its sample, this clonotype was seen many times. The gene calls are TRBV28 and TRBJ2-7; 9 bases match TRBD1. This CDR3 region has 16 residues. CDR1 is MDHEN and CDR2 is SYDVKM in the germline V gene. Trimming at V came to 6 bases and at J to 1 base, leaving 10 bases not matched to a gene. CDR3 protein: CASRGQGGAASYEQYF. CDR3 coding DNA: TGTGCCAGCAGGGGACAGGGAGGGGCCGCGTCCTACGAGCAGTACTTC.